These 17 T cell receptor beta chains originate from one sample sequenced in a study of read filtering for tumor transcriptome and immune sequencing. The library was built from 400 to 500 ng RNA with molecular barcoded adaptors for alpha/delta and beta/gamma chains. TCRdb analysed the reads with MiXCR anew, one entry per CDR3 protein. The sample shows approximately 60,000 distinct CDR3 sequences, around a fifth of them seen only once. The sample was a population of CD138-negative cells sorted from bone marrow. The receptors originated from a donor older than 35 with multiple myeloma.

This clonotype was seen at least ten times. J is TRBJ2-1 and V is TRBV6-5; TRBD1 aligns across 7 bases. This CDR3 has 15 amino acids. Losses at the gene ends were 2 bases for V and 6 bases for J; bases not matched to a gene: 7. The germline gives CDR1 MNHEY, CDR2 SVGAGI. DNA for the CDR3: TGTGCCAGCAGTTACCTGACAGGGTTGCGCAATGAGCAGTTCTTC. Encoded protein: CASSYLTGLRNEQFF.

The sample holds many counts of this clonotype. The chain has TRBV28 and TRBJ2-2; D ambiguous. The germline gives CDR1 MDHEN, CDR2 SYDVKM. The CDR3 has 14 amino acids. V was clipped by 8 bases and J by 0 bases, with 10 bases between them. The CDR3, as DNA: TGTGCCAGCCGACTGATCGCGAACACCGGGGAGCTGTTTTTT. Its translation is CASRLIANTGELFF.

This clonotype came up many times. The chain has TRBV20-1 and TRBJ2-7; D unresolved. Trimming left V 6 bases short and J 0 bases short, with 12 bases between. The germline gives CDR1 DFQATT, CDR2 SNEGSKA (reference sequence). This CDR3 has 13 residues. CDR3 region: CSAAPSSSYEQYF. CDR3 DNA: TGCAGTGCCGCACCGTCGAGCTCCTACGAGCAGTACTTC.

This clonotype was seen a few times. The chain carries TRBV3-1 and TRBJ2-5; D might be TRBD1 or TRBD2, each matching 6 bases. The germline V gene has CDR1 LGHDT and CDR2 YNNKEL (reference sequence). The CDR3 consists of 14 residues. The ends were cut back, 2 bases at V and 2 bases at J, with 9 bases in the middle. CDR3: CASSQRGQQETQYF. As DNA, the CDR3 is TGTGCCAGCAGCCAACGGGGGCAGCAAGAGACCCAGTACTTC.

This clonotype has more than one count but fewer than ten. CDR3 sequence reads: CASSPGLYSNQPQHF. CDR3 DNA sequence: TGTGCCAGCAGTCCAGGGCTATATAGCAATCAGCCCCAGCATTTT. V is TRBV13 and J is TRBJ1-5, with a possible D match to TRBD1 (5 bases). With 6 bases removed from V and 0 bases from J, the gap between germline ends came to 12 bases. The CDR3 has 15 residues. Looked up from germline, CDR1 is PRHDT and CDR2 is FYEKMQ (reference sequence).

CDR3 sequence reads: CSASKLAGKEQYF. CDR3 DNA sequence: TGCAGTGCTTCTAAACTAGCGGGAAAGGAGCAGTACTTC. V gene TRBV20-1 combines with J gene TRBJ2-7; 10 nucleotides match TRBD2. Germline V CDR1 and CDR2: DFQATT, SNEGSKA (reference sequence). The V gene end was trimmed by 5 bases and the J gene end by 7 bases; junction bases not matched to a gene: 8. The CDR3 runs 13 residues.

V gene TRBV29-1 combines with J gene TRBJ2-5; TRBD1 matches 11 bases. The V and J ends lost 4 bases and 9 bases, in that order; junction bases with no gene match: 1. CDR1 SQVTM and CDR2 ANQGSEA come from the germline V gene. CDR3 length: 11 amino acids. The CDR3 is CSVGDRGSQYF. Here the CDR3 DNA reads TGCAGCGTTGGGGACAGGGGGTCCCAGTACTTC.

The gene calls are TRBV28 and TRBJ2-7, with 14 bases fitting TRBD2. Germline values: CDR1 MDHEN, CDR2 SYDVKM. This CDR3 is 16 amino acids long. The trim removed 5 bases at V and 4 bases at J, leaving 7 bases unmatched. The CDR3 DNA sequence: TGTGCCAGCAGTCTGGGGACTAGCGGGAGTAGGTACGAGCAGTACTTC. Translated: CASSLGTSGSRYEQYF.

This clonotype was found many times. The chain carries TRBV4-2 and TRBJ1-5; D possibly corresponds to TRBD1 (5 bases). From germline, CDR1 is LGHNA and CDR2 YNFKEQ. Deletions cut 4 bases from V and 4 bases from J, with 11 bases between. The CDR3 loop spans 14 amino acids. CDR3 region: CASSLGTGNQPQHF. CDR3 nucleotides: TGTGCCAGCAGCCTTGGGACGGGTAATCAGCCCCAGCATTTT.

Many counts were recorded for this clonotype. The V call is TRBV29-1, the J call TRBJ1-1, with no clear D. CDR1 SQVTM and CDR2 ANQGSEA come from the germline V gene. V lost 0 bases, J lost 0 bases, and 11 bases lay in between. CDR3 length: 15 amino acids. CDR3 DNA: TGCAGCGTTGAAGATAGTAGAGGAGTGAACACTGAAGCTTTCTTT. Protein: CSVEDSRGVNTEAFF.

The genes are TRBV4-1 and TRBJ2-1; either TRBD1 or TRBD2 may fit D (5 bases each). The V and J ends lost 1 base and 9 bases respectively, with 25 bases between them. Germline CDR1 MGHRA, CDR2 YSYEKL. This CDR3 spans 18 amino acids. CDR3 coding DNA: TGCGCCAGCAGCCAAGGGTCCGGGTTGGGACGGTCGTTTGGTGAGCAGTTCTTC. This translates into CASSQGSGLGRSFGEQFF.

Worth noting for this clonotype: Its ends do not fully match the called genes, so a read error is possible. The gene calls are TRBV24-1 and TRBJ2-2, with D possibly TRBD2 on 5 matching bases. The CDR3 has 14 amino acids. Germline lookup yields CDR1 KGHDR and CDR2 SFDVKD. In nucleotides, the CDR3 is TGTGCCACCAGTGAGTTTAGTTCCACCGGGGTGCTGTTTTTT. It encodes CATSEFSSTGVLFF.

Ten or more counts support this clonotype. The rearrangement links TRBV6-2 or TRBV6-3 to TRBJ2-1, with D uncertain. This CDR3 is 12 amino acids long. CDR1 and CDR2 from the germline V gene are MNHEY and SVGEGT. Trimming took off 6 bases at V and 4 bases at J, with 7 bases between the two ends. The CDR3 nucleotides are TGTGCCAGCAGGTCACAATACAATGAGCAGTTCTTC. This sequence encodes CASRSQYNEQFF.

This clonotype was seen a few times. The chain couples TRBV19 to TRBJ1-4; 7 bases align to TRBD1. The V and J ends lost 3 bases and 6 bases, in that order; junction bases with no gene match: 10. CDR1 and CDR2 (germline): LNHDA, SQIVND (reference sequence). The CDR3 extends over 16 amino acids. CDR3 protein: CASSIRQGLGDEKLFF. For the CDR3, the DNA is TGTGCCAGTAGTATCCGACAGGGCCTCGGGGATGAAAAACTGTTTTTT.

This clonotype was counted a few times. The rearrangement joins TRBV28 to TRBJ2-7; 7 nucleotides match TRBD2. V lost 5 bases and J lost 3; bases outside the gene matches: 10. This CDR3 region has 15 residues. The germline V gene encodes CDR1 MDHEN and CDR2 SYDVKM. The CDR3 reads CASSSGTAVVYEQYF. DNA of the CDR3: TGTGCCAGCAGTAGCGGGACCGCAGTCGTCTACGAGCAGTACTTC.

CDR3 amino acids: CSGAVGPVAFF. CDR3 DNA sequence: TGCAGCGGGGCGGTGGGACCTGTAGCTTTCTTT. The chain has TRBV29-1 and TRBJ1-1; D perhaps matches TRBD1 (5 bases). The CDR3 has 11 residues. Germline assignment: CDR1 SQVTM and CDR2 ANQGSEA. V shed 7 bases and J shed 10 bases, with 16 bases lying between them.

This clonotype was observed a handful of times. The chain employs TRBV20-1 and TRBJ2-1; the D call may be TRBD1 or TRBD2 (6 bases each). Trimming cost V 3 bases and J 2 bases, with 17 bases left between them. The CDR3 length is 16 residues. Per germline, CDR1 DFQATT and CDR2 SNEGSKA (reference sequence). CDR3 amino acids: CSASRILRGPYNEQFF. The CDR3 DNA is TGCAGTGCTAGTCGGATTCTCCGGGGGCCCTACAATGAGCAGTTCTTC.